This T cell receptor (beta chain) was sequenced for a study of blood T cell repertoires in COVID-19. Turning to the study itself: Acute-phase and convalescent COVID-19 samples originated in the United States, Italy and Spain.

Libraries were prepared by immunoSEQ multiplex PCR; TCRdb keeps only in-frame clonotypes and omits some of them. The table lists tens of thousands of clones, roughly 80% of them singletons. This clone was seen a handful of times. Per germline, CDR1 MNHEY and CDR2 SVGAGI. Trimming pared 6 bases from V and 7 bases from J, leaving 15 bases between. The CDR3 extends over 13 amino acids. The sequence was collected from a man older than 75 with active or convalescent COVID-19. The chain carries TRBV6-5 and TRBJ1-1, with unresolved D. Input material: peripheral blood. In DNA, the CDR3 is TGTGCCAGCAGACCCGCCAGGATTCATGAAGCTTTCTTT. Its protein product is CASRPARIHEAFF.